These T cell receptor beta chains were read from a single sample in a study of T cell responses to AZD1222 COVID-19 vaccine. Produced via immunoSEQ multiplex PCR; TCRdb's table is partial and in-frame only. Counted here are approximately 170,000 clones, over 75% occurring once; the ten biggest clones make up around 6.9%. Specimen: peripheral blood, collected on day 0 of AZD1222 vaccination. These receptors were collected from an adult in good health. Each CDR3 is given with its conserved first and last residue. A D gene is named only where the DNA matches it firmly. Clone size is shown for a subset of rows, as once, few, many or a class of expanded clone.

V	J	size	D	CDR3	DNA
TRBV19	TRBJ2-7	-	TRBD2	CASTPGTSGYYEQYF	TGTGCCAGTACCCCAGGGACTAGCGGGTACTACGAGCAGTACTTC
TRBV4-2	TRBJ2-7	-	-	CASSQDRALSSYEQYF	TGTGCCAGCAGCCAAGATAGGGCGTTAAGCTCCTACGAGCAGTACTTC
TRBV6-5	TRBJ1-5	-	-	CASSYSIWNQPQHF	TGTGCCAGCAGTTACTCGATTTGGAATCAGCCCCAGCATTTT
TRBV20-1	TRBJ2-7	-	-	CSASRLVLIHEQYF	TGCAGTGCTAGTCGGCTAGTTCTCATCCACGAGCAGTACTTC
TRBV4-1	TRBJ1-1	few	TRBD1	CASSRKPGQGDTEAFF	TGCGCCAGCAGCCGAAAACCCGGACAGGGCGACACTGAAGCTTTCTTT
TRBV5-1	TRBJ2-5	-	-	CASRETEETQYF	TGCGCCAGCAGAGAAACAGAAGAGACCCAGTACTTC
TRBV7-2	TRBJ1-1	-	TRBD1	CASSVQGYTEAFF	TGTGCCAGCAGCGTACAGGGGTACACTGAAGCTTTCTTT
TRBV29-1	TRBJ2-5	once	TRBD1	CSVRTGGLETQYF	TGCAGCGTACGGACAGGGGGATTAGAGACCCAGTACTTC
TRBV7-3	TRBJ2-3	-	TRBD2	CASSPSLAGGVDTQYF	TGTGCCAGCAGCCCCTCCCTAGCGGGGGGGGTAGATACGCAGTATTTT
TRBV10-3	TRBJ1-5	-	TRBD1	CAIRGQGAYQPQHF	TGTGCCATCAGGGGACAGGGCGCCTACCAGCCCCAGCATTTT
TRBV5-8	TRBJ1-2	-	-	CASSLMGDYGYTF	TGTGCCAGCAGCTTGATGGGGGACTATGGCTACACCTTC
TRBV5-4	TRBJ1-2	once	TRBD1	CASSLFTGGGYTF	TGTGCCAGCAGCTTGTTCACAGGGGGAGGCTACACCTTC
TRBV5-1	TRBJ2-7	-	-	CASSYDGRSYEQYF	TGCGCCAGCAGCTACGACGGTCGCTCCTACGAGCAGTACTTC
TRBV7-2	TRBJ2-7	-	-	CASSPHPSSYEQYF	TGTGCCAGCAGCCCCCACCCAAGCTCCTACGAGCAGTACTTC
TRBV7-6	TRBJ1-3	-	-	CASSLAGNSGNTIYF	TGTGCCAGCAGCTTAGCAGGGAACTCTGGAAACACCATATATTTT
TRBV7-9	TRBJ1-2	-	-	CASSLGVNYGYTF	TGTGCCAGCAGCTTAGGTGTTAACTATGGCTACACCTTC
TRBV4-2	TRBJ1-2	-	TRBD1	CASSQDRTGETYGYTF	TGTGCCAGCAGCCAAGACCGGACAGGGGAAACCTATGGCTACACCTTC
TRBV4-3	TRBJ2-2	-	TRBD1	CASSQVTGVNTGELFF	TGCGCCAGCAGCCAGGTTACAGGGGTCAATACCGGGGAGCTGTTTTTT
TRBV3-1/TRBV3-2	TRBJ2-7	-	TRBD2	CASSRWPSGAAYEQYF	TGTGCCAGCAGCCGCTGGCCCAGCGGGGCGGCCTACGAGCAGTACTTC
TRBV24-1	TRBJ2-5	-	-	CATSFLGETQYF	TGTGCCACCAGTTTTTTGGGCGAGACCCAGTACTTC